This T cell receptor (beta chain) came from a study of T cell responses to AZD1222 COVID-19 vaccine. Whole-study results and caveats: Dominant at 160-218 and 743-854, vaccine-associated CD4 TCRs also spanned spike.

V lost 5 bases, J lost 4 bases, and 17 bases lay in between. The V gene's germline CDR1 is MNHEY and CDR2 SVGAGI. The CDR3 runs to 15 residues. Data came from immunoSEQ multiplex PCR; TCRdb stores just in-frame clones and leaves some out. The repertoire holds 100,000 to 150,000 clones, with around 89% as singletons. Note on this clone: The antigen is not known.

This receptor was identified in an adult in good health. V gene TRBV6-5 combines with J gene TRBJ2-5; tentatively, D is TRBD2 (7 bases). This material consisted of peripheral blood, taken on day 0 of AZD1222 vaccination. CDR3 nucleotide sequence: TGTGCCAGCAGTCCCGGGGGGCGGGTTGGAGAGACCCAGTACTTC. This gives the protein CASSPGGRVGETQYF.